This TCR beta chain came from a study of T cells expressing NK-cell markers. The overall study: Cells sorted as CD3+CD56+NKG2C+, CD3+CD56+NKG2C- and CD3+CD56-NKG2C+ T cells supplied the TCR beta repertoires. Seropositivity for HCMV was found in seven of the eight sequenced donors, with one seronegative.

Each CDR3 protein gets one entry in TCRdb, which reprocessed the 5' RACE reads and gives no DNA. Across 150,000 to 180,000 distinct CDR3 sequences, the top ten clones capture 37% of the sample. CDR3 length equals 13 residues. The chain links TRBV12-3 or TRBV12-4 to TRBJ2-1. Sequencing was done on a sample of blood T cells: a sorted CD56 or NKG2C T cell subset, CD4+ or CD8+ T cells, or bulk PBMC T cells (not recorded which). The TCR comes from a woman in her 50s in good health. CDR3 protein: CASSLVENNEQFF.